The 13 T cell receptor beta chains presented below share a single source sample, sequenced in a study of pediatric ulcerative colitis (dated by TCRdb to the late 2010s). Libraries were constructed by the immunoSEQ multiplex PCR assay. TCRdb limited this immuneACCESS table to in-frame rearrangements with V and J called. A share of clones is missing; checked studies link under half to unresolved V genes, and the rest is unexplained. The sample data list 55,000 to 65,000 clones, and 77% of these were observed just once. Around 5% of the sample rests with the top ten. The sample was blood. These receptor sequences come from a boy aged 5-17 years with moderate ulcerative colitis.

This chain links TRBV2 with TRBJ1-1, with D perhaps TRBD1 (5 bases). Germline CDR1 and CDR2: SNHLY and FYNNEI. CDR3 size: 15 residues. The V end lost 6 bases, the J end lost 3 bases, and 17 bases lay between the germline ends. CDR3 sequence (DNA): TGTGCCAGCAGGGAAACCAGGGATGTGTACACTGAAGCTTTCTTT. This encodes CASRETRDVYTEAFF.

This clone was seen more than once but under ten times. The V gene is TRBV10-3, the J gene TRBJ1-1, with 8 bases that match TRBD1. After removal of 4 bases from V and 1 base from J, the junction contained 8 bases not matched to a gene. The germline V gene encodes CDR1 ENHRY and CDR2 SYGVKD. The CDR3 runs to 16 residues. The CDR3 DNA sequence: TGTGCCATCAGTGCAAGGCCAGGACAGGGGAACACTGAAGCTTTCTTT. It yields the protein CAISARPGQGNTEAFF.

The chain combines TRBV9 with TRBJ2-1; TRBD1 is a possible D gene (5 bases). Trimming took off 0 bases at V and 5 bases at J, with 6 bases between the two ends. Germline CDR1 SGDLS, CDR2 YYNGEE. The CDR3 runs to 13 residues. The CDR3 loop reads CASSVVGHNEQFF. CDR3 DNA: TGTGCCAGCAGCGTAGTGGGGCACAATGAGCAGTTCTTC. Based on the CDR3 plus reference TRBV9 and TRBJ2-1, the full variable domain is DSGVTQTPKHLITATGQRVTLRCSPRSGDLSVYWYQQSLDQGLQFLIQYYNGEERAKGNILERFSAQQFPDLHSELNLSSLELGDSALYFCASSVVGHNEQFFGPGTRLTVL.

The V and J genes are TRBV5-1 and TRBJ2-7; a possible D gene is TRBD2 (5 bases). The V gene's germline CDR1 is SGHRS and CDR2 YFSETQ. The ends were cut back, 4 bases at V and 2 bases at J, with 13 bases in the middle. The CDR3 length is 14 residues. The CDR3 loop reads CASSETATTYEQYF. Written as DNA, the CDR3 is TGCGCCAGCAGCGAAACAGCGACTACCTACGAGCAGTACTTC.

V is TRBV4-1 and J is TRBJ1-1; no definite D call. Trimming pared 0 bases from V and 3 bases from J, leaving 11 bases between. Germline V gene data show CDR1 as MGHRA and CDR2 as YSYEKL. The CDR3 is 15 amino acids. The CDR3 is CASSQEDGSDTEAFF. The CDR3 nucleotides read TGCGCCAGCAGCCAAGAAGACGGGTCTGACACTGAAGCTTTCTTT.

The V gene is TRBV6-1, the J gene TRBJ2-7; weak D call: TRBD1 (6 bases). Trimming pared 1 base from V and 6 bases from J, leaving 16 bases between. Germline V gene sequence: CDR1 MNHNS, CDR2 SASEGT. This CDR3 comprises 15 residues. CDR3 loop: CASSEVLAGASEQYF. In nucleotides, the CDR3 is TGTGCCAGCAGTGAAGTTCTAGCAGGGGCATCCGAGCAGTACTTC.

The genes are TRBV19 and TRBJ1-3, with no clear D. V was trimmed by 4 bases and J by 3 bases, leaving 13 bases between them. The CDR3 runs to 15 residues. The germline V gene has CDR1 LNHDA and CDR2 SQIVND (reference sequence). The CDR3 coding sequence is TGTGCCAGTAGTAAGGCAGGCGGTCTTGGAAACACCATATATTTT. Translation gives CASSKAGGLGNTIYF. The full variable domain, its missing parts supplied by reference TRBV19 and TRBJ1-3, is DGGITQSPKYLFRKEGQNVTLSCEQNLNHDAMYWYRQDPGQGLRLIYYSQIVNDFQKGDIAEGYSVSREKKESFPLTVTSAQKNPTAFYLCASSKAGGLGNTIYFGEGSWLTVV.

This sequence joins TRBV29-1 and TRBJ1-4; 7 bases align to TRBD1. Germline V CDR1 and CDR2: SQVTM, ANQGSEA. V lost 6 bases, J lost 4 bases, and 8 bases stayed unmatched. The CDR3 length is 14 residues. In nucleotides, the CDR3 is TGCAGCGTGGGAAGGGACAGCCTTAATGAAAAACTGTTTTTT. Translated: CSVGRDSLNEKLFF.

This clone has only one observation. The J gene is TRBJ1-1, the V gene TRBV28, with TRBD1 as a possible D gene (5 bases). Trimming stripped 7 bases from V and 6 bases from J, with 21 bases between. This CDR3 spans 15 amino acids. Germline V gene data show CDR1 as MDHEN and CDR2 as SYDVKM. Here the CDR3 reads CASMETDGAGSEAFF. In DNA, the CDR3 is TGTGCCAGCATGGAGACAGACGGCGCGGGTTCTGAAGCTTTCTTT.

The chain is built from TRBV7-9 and TRBJ1-5; TRBD1 agrees at 8 bases. CDR3 length: 17 amino acids. Germline assignment: CDR1 SEHNR and CDR2 FQNEAQ (reference sequence). Unmatched junction bases numbered 9, after V lost 5 bases and J lost 0 bases. The CDR3 DNA sequence: TGTGCCAGCAGCCAGGGGGCCAGAGACGATAGCAATCAGCCCCAGCATTTT. It is translated as CASSQGARDDSNQPQHF.

The V and J genes are TRBV29-1 and TRBJ2-5; 9 bases line up with TRBD2. The length of the CDR3 is 14 residues. Trimming at V came to 5 bases and at J to 5 bases, leaving 9 bases not matched to a gene. Germline CDR1 and CDR2: SQVTM and ANQGSEA. The CDR3 loop is CSVNGGGDWETQYF. The CDR3 DNA is TGCAGCGTTAACGGCGGGGGGGATTGGGAGACCCAGTACTTC.

The chain couples TRBV29-1 to TRBJ2-3, with 9 bases lining up with TRBD2. Germline assignment: CDR1 SQVTM and CDR2 ANQGSEA. The CDR3 length is 19 residues. After removal of 7 bases from V and 0 bases from J, the junction contained 20 bases not matched to a gene. The CDR3 reads CSGAGGSGGPSSSTDTQYF. In nucleotides, the CDR3 is TGCAGCGGCGCGGGCGGCAGCGGGGGGCCCTCCTCTAGCACAGATACGCAGTATTTT.

This clone was counted a few times. V is TRBV9 and J is TRBJ1-4, with D maybe TRBD1 (5 bases). Germline lookup yields CDR1 SGDLS and CDR2 YYNGEE. This CDR3 comprises 15 residues. V lost 4 bases and J lost 11, with 21 bases in between. CDR3 nucleotides: TGTGCCAGCAGCTATTCCGGGACTGGAACGGGGAAACTGTTTTTT. Translation: CASSYSGTGTGKLFF.